This is a list of T cell receptor beta chains from one sample in a study of CD8 T cells in Susac syndrome. A single record per CDR3 protein comes from TCRdb applying MiXCR to the immunoSEQ multiplex PCR reads. The sample lists about 150,000 distinct CDR3 sequences; 93% were seen once. The sample consisted of CD4+ T cells from PBMCs. The receptors shown here come from a human donor with multiple sclerosis. Each CDR3 is given without its conserved first and last residue. Fields, in order: CDR3 length, J gene, V gene, CDR3 protein.

>13|TRBJ2-1|TRBV6-2/TRBV6-3
ASRPQGVMYNEQF
>13|TRBJ2-2|TRBV7-3
ASSLIAGVTGELF
>10|TRBJ2-1|TRBV2
ASSDAGLEQF
>8|TRBJ2-1|TRBV28
ASGTPEQF
>13|TRBJ2-7|TRBV7-2
ASSLALAGVYEQY
>13|TRBJ2-2|TRBV3-1
ASSQRTSGTGELF
>12|TRBJ2-1|TRBV11-2
ASSQTSSYNEQF
>12|TRBJ2-3|TRBV2
ASSELLRTDTQY
>14|TRBJ1-2|TRBV11-1
ASSQRTGGYYYGYT
>12|TRBJ2-1|TRBV27
ASSYLAGNNEQF
>11|TRBJ2-5|TRBV20-1
SAVEGAGETQY
>13|TRBJ1-6|TRBV10-3
AINPQGEYNSPLH
>12|TRBJ1-1|TRBV11-3
ASSVSAGSTEAF
>11|TRBJ1-5|TRBV10-1
ASSSDRTQPQH
>14|TRBJ1-5|TRBV19
ASSPPWGAGNQPQH
>13|TRBJ2-1|TRBV28
ASSLPGGVYNEQF
>12|TRBJ1-3|TRBV30
AWNIADSGNTIY
>13|TRBJ1-2|TRBV5-1
ASSLVAGANYGYT
>11|TRBJ1-1|TRBV10-3
ATVLSKNTEAF
>12|TRBJ2-3|TRBV7-3
ASSLTGPTDTQY
>10|TRBJ2-5|TRBV6-6
ASSYGQETQY
>10|TRBJ1-5|TRBV20-1
SAGDRNQPQH
>11|TRBJ2-5|TRBV27
ASGGRQFGTQY
>9|TRBJ2-2|TRBV24-1
ATSQTGELF
>12|TRBJ2-3|TRBV7-2
ASTGAGAADTQY
>11|TRBJ2-7|TRBV12-3/TRBV12-4
ASSGTGLNEQY
>11|TRBJ1-1|TRBV30
AWSSTSGTEAF
>21|TRBJ2-6|TRBV2
ASSFKTPGQSIGTFSGANVLT
>14|TRBJ1-1|TRBV3-1
ASSQVGTGFNTEAF
>11|TRBJ2-7|TRBV30
AWDRGSSYEQY
>12|TRBJ1-2|TRBV27
ASSLGRDRNSLS
>13|TRBJ2-1|TRBV5-1
ASSLDSSFYNEQF